A selection of T cell receptor beta chains follows, all from one sample in a study of T cell responses to AZD1222 COVID-19 vaccine. TCRdb keeps only in-frame clones here, not all; method: immunoSEQ multiplex PCR. The sample lists around 150,000 clones; 90% to 95% were seen once. Specimen: peripheral blood, collected 28 days after the second AZD1222 dose. Source of these receptors: an adult who received the AZD1222 COVID-19 vaccine. Both conserved end residues are part of each CDR3. Each record gives: D gene, J gene, V gene, CDR3 DNA, CDR3 protein. A D gene is named only where the DNA matches it firmly.

d_gene: .
j_gene: TRBJ2-1
v_gene: TRBV27
CDR3nt: TGTGCCAGCAGTTCACCCACAGGGAGAGGATACAATGAGCAGTTCTTC
CDR3aa: CASSSPTGRGYNEQFF

d_gene: .
j_gene: TRBJ1-2
v_gene: TRBV19
CDR3nt: TGTGCCAGTAGTATCTTGGGACTATCTACCGGCTACACCTTC
CDR3aa: CASSILGLSTGYTF

d_gene: TRBD1
j_gene: TRBJ2-7
v_gene: TRBV11-2
CDR3nt: TGTGCCAGCAGCTTAGGGACAGGGTCACCCTACGAGCAGTACTTC
CDR3aa: CASSLGTGSPYEQYF

d_gene: TRBD1
j_gene: TRBJ1-5
v_gene: TRBV7-2
CDR3nt: TGTGCCAGCAGCTCAGCGGGACAGGGGCTTCGGAGCAATCAGCCCCAGCATTTT
CDR3aa: CASSSAGQGLRSNQPQHF

d_gene: .
j_gene: TRBJ2-5
v_gene: TRBV29-1
CDR3nt: TGCAGCGTGGGGGGACGCCACGTGGAGACCCAGTACTTC
CDR3aa: CSVGGRHVETQYF

d_gene: TRBD2
j_gene: TRBJ2-5
v_gene: TRBV9
CDR3nt: TGTGCCAGCAGCGTTGGGACTAACCAAGAGACCCAGTACTTC
CDR3aa: CASSVGTNQETQYF

d_gene: .
j_gene: TRBJ1-6
v_gene: TRBV5-1
CDR3nt: TGCGCCAGCAGCTTACGGCCCTATAATTCACCCCTCCACTTT
CDR3aa: CASSLRPYNSPLHF

d_gene: .
j_gene: TRBJ2-5
v_gene: TRBV4-1
CDR3nt: TGCGCCAGCAGCCAAGGCAGGGAAGGGGAGACCCAGTACTTC
CDR3aa: CASSQGREGETQYF

d_gene: .
j_gene: TRBJ1-6
v_gene: TRBV11-2
CDR3nt: TGTGCCAGCAGCTTAACTGGGCCGTCCGGCTCACCCCTCCACTTT
CDR3aa: CASSLTGPSGSPLHF

d_gene: .
j_gene: TRBJ1-3
v_gene: TRBV29-1
CDR3nt: TGCAGCGTTGAAGAGATACTCTCTGGAAACACCATATATTTT
CDR3aa: CSVEEILSGNTIYF

d_gene: .
j_gene: TRBJ2-5
v_gene: TRBV5-6
CDR3nt: TGTGCCAGCAGCTTGGTAAAGGGTTCGGAGACCCAGTACTTC
CDR3aa: CASSLVKGSETQYF

d_gene: .
j_gene: TRBJ2-1
v_gene: TRBV12-5
CDR3nt: TGTGCTAGTGGTTTGGTATTAGGCGGAACCTACAATGAGCAGTTCTTC
CDR3aa: CASGLVLGGTYNEQFF

d_gene: .
j_gene: TRBJ2-1
v_gene: TRBV4-2
CDR3nt: TGTGCCAGCAGCCAAGAGGCGTCATATGAGCAGTTCTTC
CDR3aa: CASSQEASYEQFF

d_gene: .
j_gene: TRBJ2-2
v_gene: TRBV19
CDR3nt: TGTGCCAGTTTAGATCCCTCGAAATCGAACACCGGGGAGCTGTTTTTT
CDR3aa: CASLDPSKSNTGELFF

d_gene: .
j_gene: TRBJ1-5
v_gene: TRBV28
CDR3nt: TGTGCCAGCAGTTGCCAAAGGGTCCGCAATCAGCCCCAGCATTTT
CDR3aa: CASSCQRVRNQPQHF

d_gene: .
j_gene: TRBJ1-5
v_gene: TRBV30
CDR3nt: TGTGCCTGGAGTGTAGAGGGGGACACCTATCAGCCCCAGCATTTT
CDR3aa: CAWSVEGDTYQPQHF

d_gene: .
j_gene: TRBJ2-7
v_gene: TRBV6-2/TRBV6-3
CDR3nt: TGTGCCAGCAGTACACCACTACTACCCGGGTCCGAGCAGTACTTC
CDR3aa: CASSTPLLPGSEQYF

d_gene: .
j_gene: TRBJ1-1
v_gene: TRBV7-2
CDR3nt: TGTGCCAGCAGCCTGATTCCGGTCCCGAGGGCTTTCTTT
CDR3aa: CASSLIPVPRAFF

d_gene: TRBD1
j_gene: TRBJ2-1
v_gene: TRBV4-1
CDR3nt: TGCGCCAGCAGCCAGGTACAGGGGGCTCTTAGAAACAATGAGCAGTTCTTC
CDR3aa: CASSQVQGALRNNEQFF

d_gene: .
j_gene: TRBJ1-1
v_gene: TRBV18
CDR3nt: TGTGCCAGCTCACTTGGCAAGATAATGAACACTGAAGCTTTCTTT
CDR3aa: CASSLGKIMNTEAFF

d_gene: .
j_gene: TRBJ1-2
v_gene: TRBV19
CDR3nt: TGTGCCAGTAGTATGCACAGCATATACTATGGCTACACCTTC
CDR3aa: CASSMHSIYYGYTF

d_gene: .
j_gene: TRBJ1-1
v_gene: TRBV5-1
CDR3nt: TGCGCCAGCAGCTTGGCGGGGATGAACACTGAAGCTTTCTTT
CDR3aa: CASSLAGMNTEAFF

d_gene: .
j_gene: TRBJ1-2
v_gene: TRBV29-1
CDR3nt: TGCAGCTATGGATTTGGGGGAGGAATCTATGGCTACACCTTC
CDR3aa: CSYGFGGGIYGYTF